This T cell receptor beta chain was sequenced during a study of blood T cell repertoires in COVID-19. In the study overall: T cells, B-cell-depleted T cells, or PBMCs supplied cDNA or gDNA.

As handled by the study authors: It was from reference gene primer amplification that nucleated cell counts were estimated. Using immunoSEQ multiplex PCR, the repertoire was profiled, and TCRdb retains in-frame clones only, with some absent. V, J and clone size were drawn from that table, and D and trimming were deduced from the DNA. The sample carries about 230,000 clones, around 84% recorded once. There are 15 residues in the CDR3. The V gene's germline CDR1 is SGHDT and CDR2 YYEEEE. Trimming took 4 bases from V and 3 from J; bases not matched to a gene: 8. This clonotype originated in a man in his fifties or sixties with COVID-19, enrolled during active disease. V gene TRBV5-6 combines with J gene TRBJ1-2, with 8 bases aligning to TRBD1. The specimen was peripheral blood. CDR3 nucleotides: TGTGCCAGCAGCCCAGCAGGGGGCCTGGACTATGGCTACACCTTC. As protein: CASSPAGGLDYGYTF.